This paragraph reports one TCR beta chain. The antigen is unknown. The data stem from a study of OX40 agonist ivuxolimab in advanced cancers. Sequencing used immunoSEQ multiplex PCR; TCRdb keeps in-frame clones, though not all of them. Counted here are 65,000 to 100,000 clones, about 91% occurring once; the ten biggest clones make up about 0.72%. Points from the study as a whole: At 0.1 to 3.0 mg/kg and by week 6, clonal expansion occurred in CD4+ and CD8+ blood T cells.

Here the sequenced sample was CD4+ or CD8+ T cells sorted from blood, taken in a trial of the OX40 agonist ivuxolimab. This TCR derives from an adult with an advanced solid tumor such as melanoma, head and neck, liver or kidney cancer.

The CDR3 loop is CASSHRESYEQYF. CDR3 sequence (DNA): TGTGCCAGTAGTCACAGGGAATCCTACGAGCAGTACTTC. J is TRBJ2-7 and V is TRBV19; tentatively, D is TRBD1 (6 bases). The CDR3 sequence is 13 residues long. CDR1 is LNHDA and CDR2 is SQIVND in the germline V gene (reference sequence). V was shortened by 5 bases and J by 1 base, with 9 bases between the two germline ends.